The 22 T cell receptor beta chains in this list originate from one sample, sequenced in a study of blood T cell repertoires in COVID-19. The data were produced by immunoSEQ multiplex PCR, yet TCRdb's version contains in-frame clones alone and is incomplete. The data hold approximately 120,000 clones, with 84% observed a single time. The sequenced sample consisted of peripheral blood. Source of these receptors: an elderly woman with active or convalescent COVID-19.

This clone was detected a few times. The chain joins TRBV19 to TRBJ1-5; possible D gene TRBD1, 6 bases. CDR3 length: 15 amino acids. V dropped 4 bases and J dropped 3 bases, with 13 bases sitting between them. Germline CDR1 and CDR2: LNHDA and SQIVND (reference sequence). CDR3 bases: TGTGCCAGTAGTAAAGGGGGGGGCGTCAATCAGCCCCAGCATTTT. Translating gives CASSKGGGVNQPQHF.

The chain employs TRBV11-2 and TRBJ2-1; 8 bases agree with TRBD2. The CDR3 is 16 amino acids. The germline gives CDR1 SGHAT, CDR2 FQNNGV. The trim removed 3 bases at V and 6 bases at J, leaving 10 bases unmatched. The CDR3 loop is CASSFDQVAGSNEQFF. CDR3 coding DNA: TGTGCCAGCAGCTTCGATCAGGTAGCGGGGAGCAATGAGCAGTTCTTC.

This rearrangement joins TRBV5-1 to TRBJ1-2; D gene uncertain. V shed 1 base and J shed 8 bases, with 12 bases lying between them. CDR1 and CDR2 from the germline V gene are SGHRS and YFSETQ. CDR3 size: 13 residues. The CDR3 DNA is TGCGCCAGCAGCTTGACCGAACAGCCCGGCTACACCTTC. Its protein product is CASSLTEQPGYTF.

The gene calls are TRBV3-1 (or the pseudogene TRBV3-2) and TRBJ1-5, with D maybe TRBD1 (5 bases). CDR3 length equals 14 residues. The V gene lost 3 bases and the J gene lost 3 bases, with 9 bases spanning the gap. From germline, CDR1 is LGHDT and CDR2 YNNKEL (reference sequence). In DNA form, the CDR3 reads TGTGCCAGCAGCCATACAGGCTACAATCAGCCCCAGCATTTT. Translation gives CASSHTGYNQPQHF.

The sample holds a few counts of this clone. The chain couples TRBV7-2 to TRBJ1-2, with TRBD1 matching over 8 bases. Germline trimming cut 4 bases from V and 2 bases from J; bases unmatched to any gene: 12. Germline V gives CDR1 SGHTA, CDR2 FQGNSA. The CDR3 has 17 amino acids. The CDR3 DNA follows: TGTGCCAGCAGCTCGCGAAACGGACAGGGTCGGAACTATGGCTACACCTTC. Translating gives CASSSRNGQGRNYGYTF.

This chain joins TRBV5-4 and TRBJ2-6; the D is unclear. Per the germline V gene, CDR1 is SGHNT and CDR2 is YYREEE (reference sequence). Trimming left V 3 bases short and J 4 bases short, with 14 bases between. The CDR3 is 16 residues long. CDR3: CASSSLRVGGANVLTF. As DNA, the CDR3 is TGTGCCAGCAGCTCCTTACGGGTTGGAGGGGCCAACGTCCTGACTTTC.

The rearrangement links TRBV9 to TRBJ1-1; D possibly corresponds to TRBD1 (6 bases). Germline CDR1 SGDLS, CDR2 YYNGEE. Trimming shortened V by 4 bases and J by 0 bases, and 10 bases separated the two germline ends. CDR3 length: 14 residues. The CDR3 coding sequence is TGTGCCAGCAGCAAGGGACATCTGAACACTGAAGCTTTCTTT. Translation: CASSKGHLNTEAFF.

The V gene is TRBV19, the J gene TRBJ2-1; TRBD2 matches 15 bases. Germline V gene lookup returns CDR1 LNHDA and CDR2 SQIVND (reference sequence). This CDR3 is built from 18 residues. J was trimmed by 4 bases and V by 1 base; bases with no gene match: 5. The CDR3 here is CASSIGGLAGGRYNEQFF. The CDR3 region has the DNA TGTGCCAGTAGTATAGGTGGACTAGCGGGAGGGAGGTACAATGAGCAGTTCTTC.

The rearrangement uses TRBV5-1 and TRBJ2-7; 9 bases align to TRBD1. Germline V CDR1 and CDR2: SGHRS, YFSETQ. The J segment lost 0 bases and the V segment lost 0 bases, leaving 4 bases of the junction unmatched. This CDR3 comprises 16 residues. CDR3 sequence (DNA): TGCGCCAGCAGCTTGGGGGGGACAGGGCCCTCCTACGAGCAGTACTTC. Protein sequence: CASSLGGTGPSYEQYF.

The V and J genes are TRBV25-1 and TRBJ2-1, with 9 bases lining up with TRBD1. Unmatched junction bases numbered 7, after V lost 8 bases and J lost 2 bases. The CDR3 has 15 residues. The germline V gene encodes CDR1 MGHDK and CDR2 SYGVNS. The CDR3 protein is CASGPGQGTYNEQFF. The CDR3 coding sequence is TGTGCCAGCGGCCCGGGACAGGGAACCTACAATGAGCAGTTCTTC.

J is TRBJ1-3 and V is TRBV28; D gene unclear. The germline CDR1 and CDR2 sequences are MDHEN and SYDVKM. The germline V and J ends were trimmed by 1 base and 4 bases, with 8 bases remaining between them. This CDR3 contains 14 residues. In DNA form, the CDR3 reads TGTGCCAGCAGTTTATTCCTCCCCGGAAACACCATATATTTT. This sequence encodes CASSLFLPGNTIYF.

The chain carries TRBV19 and TRBJ1-1; D perhaps matches TRBD1 (5 bases). V lost 3 bases and J lost 0, with 14 bases in between. Germline V gene data show CDR1 as LNHDA and CDR2 as SQIVND (reference sequence). The CDR3 totals 16 residues. The chain's CDR3 is CASSIGGTILNTEAFF. The CDR3 nucleotides are TGTGCCAGTAGTATCGGGGGTACTATTCTGAACACTGAAGCTTTCTTT.

The rearrangement uses TRBV5-4 and TRBJ2-1, with TRBD2 identical over 15 bases. This CDR3 spans 18 amino acids. The germline V gene has CDR1 SGHNT and CDR2 YYREEE (reference sequence). V dropped 3 bases and J dropped 0; count of bases not matched to a gene: 4. The DNA of the CDR3 is TGTGCCAGCAGCTCGGGACTAGCGGGAGGTTACTCCTACAATGAGCAGTTCTTC. This translates into CASSSGLAGGYSYNEQFF.

J is TRBJ2-7 and V is TRBV28; 8 bases line up with TRBD2. Looked up from germline, CDR1 is MDHEN and CDR2 is SYDVKM. The CDR3 is 15 amino acids. Trimming removed 6 bases from V and 0 bases from J; junction bases left unmatched: 7. The CDR3 loop reads CASSTGGVSSYEQYF. Here the CDR3 DNA reads TGTGCCAGCAGCACGGGGGGGGTCTCCTCCTACGAGCAGTACTTC.

The V gene is TRBV27, the J gene TRBJ2-5, with TRBD2 as a possible D gene (6 bases). The CDR3 is 15 amino acids. From germline, CDR1 is MNHEY and CDR2 SMNVEV (reference sequence). Trimming shortened V by 4 bases and J by 1 base, and 13 bases separated the two germline ends. The CDR3 reads CASSSPHGGQETQYF. The CDR3 bases are TGTGCCAGCAGTTCCCCGCACGGGGGCCAAGAGACCCAGTACTTC.

The genes are TRBV27 and TRBJ1-5, with D tentatively TRBD1 (5 bases). V gave up 2 bases and J gave up 3 bases, with 11 bases separating them. CDR3 length equals 15 residues. The germline V gene has CDR1 MNHEY and CDR2 SMNVEV (reference sequence). This CDR3 is CASSLQGLINQPQHF. CDR3 bases: TGTGCCAGCAGTTTACAGGGTCTTATCAATCAGCCCCAGCATTTT.

The rearrangement joins TRBV9 to TRBJ2-7; the D gene is possibly TRBD2 (5 bases). Trimming shortened V by 0 bases and J by 10 bases, and 20 bases separated the two germline ends. The CDR3 loop spans 15 amino acids. The germline V gene encodes CDR1 SGDLS and CDR2 YYNGEE. The CDR3 DNA is TGTGCCAGCAGCGTAGGGGTGGACTCTTCTACATTACAGTACTTC. Translation gives CASSVGVDSSTLQYF.

This clone was detected only a few times. This rearrangement joins TRBV20-1 to TRBJ1-1, with D possibly TRBD1 on 6 matching bases. Germline V gene sequence: CDR1 DFQATT, CDR2 SNEGSKA (reference sequence). Deletions cut 3 bases from V and 0 bases from J, with 11 bases between. There are 14 residues in the CDR3. The CDR3 region has the DNA TGCAGTGCTAGTCAGGGGTCTATGAACACTGAAGCTTTCTTT. Its translation is CSASQGSMNTEAFF.

The rearrangement uses TRBV28 and TRBJ1-2; 8 nucleotides match TRBD1. The CDR3 totals 15 residues. Germline CDR1 is MDHEN and CDR2 is SYDVKM. V lost 5 bases and J lost 4; bases outside the gene matches: 9. CDR3 coding DNA: TGTGCCAGCAGTGAAAATGGACAGGGCAGCTATGGCTACACCTTC. Protein: CASSENGQGSYGYTF.

This clone was detected once. The chain employs TRBV5-8 and TRBJ1-1; the D is unclear. Per the germline V gene, CDR1 is SGHTS and CDR2 is YDEGEE. Deletions cut 1 base from V and 1 base from J, with 8 bases between. This CDR3 spans 14 amino acids. The CDR3: CASSLFGQNTEAFF. CDR3 nucleotide sequence: TGTGCCAGCAGCTTGTTTGGGCAGAACACTGAAGCTTTCTTT. Based on the CDR3 plus reference TRBV5-8 and TRBJ1-1, the full variable domain is EAGVTQSPTHLIKTRGQQATLRCSPISGHTSVYWYQQALGLGLQFLLWYDEGEERNRGNFPPRFSGRQFPNYSSELNVNALELEDSALYLCASSLFGQNTEAFFGQGTRLTVV.

This clone was seen once. This sequence joins TRBV5-3 and TRBJ2-4; TRBD2 is a possible D gene (5 bases). TRBV5-3 is recorded as an ORF, its role being uncertain. V was shortened by 0 bases and J by 1 base, with 11 bases between the two germline ends. This CDR3 region has 16 residues. CDR3 amino acids: CARSLGGSMAKNIQYF. The CDR3 DNA is TGTGCCAGAAGCTTGGGTGGGAGTATGGCCAAAAACATTCAGTACTTC.

The rearrangement links TRBV28 to TRBJ2-1; the D gene is possibly TRBD2 (6 bases). Germline V CDR1 and CDR2: MDHEN, SYDVKM. Deletions cut 2 bases from V and 1 base from J, with 9 bases between. The CDR3 sequence is 15 residues long. CDR3 protein: CASSLAGFSYNEQFF. DNA for the CDR3: TGTGCCAGCAGTTTAGCGGGATTTTCCTACAATGAGCAGTTCTTC.